The clone carrying this T cell receptor beta chain was recorded only once. This record comes from a study of blood T cell repertoires in COVID-19. As processed by the authors: Estimation of nucleated cell counts was performed using reference gene primer amplification. The data were produced by immunoSEQ multiplex PCR, yet TCRdb's version contains in-frame clones alone and is incomplete. The DNA was the basis for D and trimming; V, J and clone size are from that table. In the table there are 270,000 or so clones, around nine tenths of which are singletons. This CDR3 spans 12 amino acids. Germline CDR1 reads LNHDA; CDR2 reads SQIVND (reference sequence). V lost 5 bases to trimming and J lost 5 bases; unmatched junction nucleotides: 3.

Sequences were obtained from peripheral blood. V gene TRBV19 combines with J gene TRBJ2-7; 7 bases align to TRBD1. The TCR originated in a woman aged 40 to 49 who had recovered from COVID-19. The CDR3 bases are TGTGCCAGTAGTCACAGGGGCAACGAGCAGTACTTC. Translation: CASSHRGNEQYF.